A selection of T cell receptor beta chains follows, all from one sample in a study of blood T cell repertoires in COVID-19. Profiling relied on immunoSEQ multiplex PCR, and the TCRdb table lists in-frame clones only, not all of them. The sample shows about 140,000 clones, 60% to 80% of them seen only once. Sequences were obtained from PBMCs or T cells enriched from blood (not recorded which). These receptor sequences come from a woman in her 50s who had recovered from COVID-19. CDR3s include the opening cysteine and the closing phenylalanine or tryptophan. D genes are given only for firm matches. Clone size is given for some rows only: seen once, a few or many times, or a class if the clone is expanded.

D	size	V	length	J	CDR3	DNA
NA	NA	TRBV2	12	TRBJ2-5	CASREAPETQYF	TGTGCCAGCAGGGAGGCCCCGGAGACCCAGTACTTC
TRBD1	NA	TRBV27	13	TRBJ2-1	CASSLRGRREQFF	TGTGCCAGCAGTCTCAGGGGGCGACGAGAGCAGTTCTTC
TRBD1	NA	TRBV5-1	16	TRBJ1-1	CASSPDGQGANTEAFF	TGCGCCAGCAGCCCGGACGGACAGGGGGCGAACACTGAAGCTTTCTTT
NA	few	TRBV5-4	14	TRBJ1-1	CASSYAGGNTEAFF	TGTGCCAGCAGCTACGCGGGGGGGAACACTGAAGCTTTCTTT
NA	NA	TRBV19	14	TRBJ1-5	CASSIDKGIQPQHF	TGTGCCAGTAGTATAGATAAGGGGATTCAGCCCCAGCATTTT
NA	NA	TRBV18	16	TRBJ2-1	CASSPRAQSSYNEQFF	TGTGCCAGCTCACCACGGGCGCAAAGCTCCTACAATGAGCAGTTCTTC
NA	NA	TRBV7-9	14	TRBJ2-7	CASSSWGQLNEQYF	TGTGCCAGCAGCTCTTGGGGGCAGTTGAACGAGCAGTACTTC
TRBD1	NA	TRBV2	15	TRBJ2-3	CASIMDRASGDTQYF	TGTGCCAGCATTATGGACAGGGCATCGGGAGATACGCAGTATTTT
NA	few	TRBV19	14	TRBJ1-2	CASTYRTGVYGYTF	TGTGCCAGTACCTATCGGACGGGAGTCTATGGCTACACCTTC
TRBD1	NA	TRBV18	18	TRBJ1-4	CASSYIPPGGTGNEKLFF	TGTGCCAGCTCTTACATTCCTCCCGGCGGGACAGGGAACGAAAAACTGTTTTTT